This T cell receptor (beta chain) was obtained from a study of blood T cell repertoires in COVID-19. Study context: Samples taken during acute and convalescent COVID-19 were collected in the United States, Italy and Spain. T cells, B-cell-depleted T cells, or PBMCs provided the cDNA or gDNA that served as material.

The CDR3 extends over 13 amino acids. V was clipped by 7 bases and J by 6 bases; unmatched bases: 8. Germline V gene lookup returns CDR1 SNHLY and CDR2 FYNNEI. Original analysis: The assay estimated nucleated cells by amplifying reference gene primers. Measured with immunoSEQ multiplex PCR; TCRdb has only the in-frame clones, and not every one. V, J and clone size derive from that table, while D and trimming were established from the DNA sequence. Of under 300,000 clones in the sample, approximately 86% were seen once. Recovered participants had two consecutive negative NP/OP PCR tests, healthcare professional clearance, or symptom resolution.

Sequencing used PBMCs or T cells enriched from blood (not recorded which). The TCR originated in a woman aged 50 to 65 who had recovered from COVID-19. This sequence joins TRBV2 and TRBJ1-1; 7 bases are a match to TRBD1. CDR3 bases: TGTGCCAGCACTTTACAGGGGATGGCTGAAGCTTTCTTT. Protein: CASTLQGMAEAFF.